This TCR beta chain was obtained from a study of CD8 T cells in ankylosing spondylitis. This clonotype was recorded many times. The antigen is unknown. Molecular-barcoded quantitative 5'-RACE produced these TCR beta libraries. TCRdb analysed the 5' RACE reads with MiXCR anew, one entry per CDR3 protein. Of roughly 91,000 distinct CDR3 sequences listed, about 8.3% are singletons. The CDR3 is 14 amino acids. J lost 6 bases, V lost 0 bases, and 2 bases had no gene match. Germline lookup yields CDR1 DFQATT and CDR2 SNEGSKA (reference sequence). General study results and limits: Previously reported in reactive arthritis synovial fluid and blood were some of the motif variants. Roughly 8 highly homologous variants made up a TCR beta motif, and this motif appeared characteristic of ankylosing spondylitis blood. Those disease-linked clones were CD8+; they were also relatively rare in peripheral blood.

The specimen was blood, either unsorted or a sorted T cell fraction (not recorded which). J is TRBJ2-1 and V is TRBV20-1, with 10 bases identical to TRBD2. This receptor was obtained from a male donor with ankylosing spondylitis or in good health (not recorded which). The CDR3 bases are TGCAGTGCTAGAGAACTAGCGGGATTCAATGAGCAGTTCTTC. This translates into CSARELAGFNEQFF.